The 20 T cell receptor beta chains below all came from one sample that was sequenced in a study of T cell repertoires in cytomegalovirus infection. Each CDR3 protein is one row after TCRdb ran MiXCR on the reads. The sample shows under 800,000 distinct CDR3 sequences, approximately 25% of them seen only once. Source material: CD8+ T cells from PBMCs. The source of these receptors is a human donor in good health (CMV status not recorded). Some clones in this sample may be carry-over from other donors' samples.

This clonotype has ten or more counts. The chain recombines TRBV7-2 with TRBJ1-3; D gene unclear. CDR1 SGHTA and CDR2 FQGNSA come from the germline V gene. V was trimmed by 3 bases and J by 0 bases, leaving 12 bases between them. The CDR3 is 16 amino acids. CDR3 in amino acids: CASSFEGSLSGNTIYF. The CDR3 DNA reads TGTGCCAGCAGCTTTGAAGGGAGCCTCTCTGGAAACACCATATATTTT. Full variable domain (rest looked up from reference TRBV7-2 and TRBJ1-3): GAGVSQSPSNKVTEKGKDVELRCDPISGHTALYWYRQSLGQGLEFLIYFQGNSAPDKSGLPSDRFSAERTGGSVSTLTIQRTQQEDSAVYLCASSFEGSLSGNTIYFGEGSWLTVV.

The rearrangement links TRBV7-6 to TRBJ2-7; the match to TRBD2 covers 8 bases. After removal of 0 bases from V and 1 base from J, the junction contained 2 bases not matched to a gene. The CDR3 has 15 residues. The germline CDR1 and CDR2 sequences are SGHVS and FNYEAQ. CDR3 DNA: TGTGCCAGCAGCTTAGCGGGACTAGGATCCTACGAGCAGTACGTC. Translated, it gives CASSLAGLGSYEQYV.

The CDR3 DNA is TGTGCCAGCAGAGAGGGAGAATACTACAATGAGCAGTTCTTC. Translating it yields CASREGEYYNEQFF. The chain has TRBV6-2 or TRBV6-3 and TRBJ2-1; D is perhaps TRBD2 (5 bases). In germline, CDR1 is MNHEY, CDR2 SVGEGT. The length of the CDR3 is 14 residues. Trimming removed 6 bases at V and 3 bases at J, with 12 bases between.

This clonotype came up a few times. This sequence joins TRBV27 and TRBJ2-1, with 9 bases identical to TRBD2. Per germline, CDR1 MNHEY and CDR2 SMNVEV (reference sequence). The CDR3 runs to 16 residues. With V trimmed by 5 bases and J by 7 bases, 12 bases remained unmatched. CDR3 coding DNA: TGTGCCAGCAGTCCTGCGGGGGGGGAGGTCTCGAATGAGCAGTTCTTC. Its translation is CASSPAGGEVSNEQFF.

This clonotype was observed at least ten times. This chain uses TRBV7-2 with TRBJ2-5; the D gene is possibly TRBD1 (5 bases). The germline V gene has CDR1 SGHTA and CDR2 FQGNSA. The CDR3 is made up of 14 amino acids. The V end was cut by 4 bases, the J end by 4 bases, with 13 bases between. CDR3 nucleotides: TGTGCCAGCAGCTACTGGCAGGGCGGAGAGACCCAGTACTTC. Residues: CASSYWQGGETQYF.

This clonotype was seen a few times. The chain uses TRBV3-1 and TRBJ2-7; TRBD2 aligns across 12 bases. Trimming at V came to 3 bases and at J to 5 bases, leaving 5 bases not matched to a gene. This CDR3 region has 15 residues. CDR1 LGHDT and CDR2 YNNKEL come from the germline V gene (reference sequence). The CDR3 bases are TGTGCCAGCAGCCAGACTAGCGGGGGTACCGACGAGCAGTACTTC. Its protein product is CASSQTSGGTDEQYF.

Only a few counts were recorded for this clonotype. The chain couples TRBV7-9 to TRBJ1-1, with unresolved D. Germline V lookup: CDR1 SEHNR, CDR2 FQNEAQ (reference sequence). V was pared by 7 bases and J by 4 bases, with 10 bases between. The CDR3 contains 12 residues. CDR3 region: CASIKGFTEAFF. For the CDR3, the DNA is TGTGCCAGCATAAAGGGTTTCACTGAAGCTTTCTTT.

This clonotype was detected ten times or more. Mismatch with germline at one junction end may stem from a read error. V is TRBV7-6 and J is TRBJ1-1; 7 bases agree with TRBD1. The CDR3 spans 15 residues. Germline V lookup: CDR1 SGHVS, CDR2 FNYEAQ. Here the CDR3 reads CASTLGGRLNTEAFF. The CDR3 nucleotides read TGTGCCAGCACCTTAGGGGGCCGTTTGAACACTGAAGCTTTCTTT.

This chain's CDR3 is CASAPRAGAHNEQFF. In DNA, the CDR3 is TGTGCCAGCGCTCCCCGGGCGGGGGCCCACAATGAGCAGTTCTTC. The V call is TRBV6-5, the J call TRBJ2-1, with D tentatively TRBD2 (7 bases). The germline V gene encodes CDR1 MNHEY and CDR2 SVGAGI. This CDR3 is built from 15 residues. The V and J ends lost 8 bases and 5 bases respectively, with 19 bases between them.

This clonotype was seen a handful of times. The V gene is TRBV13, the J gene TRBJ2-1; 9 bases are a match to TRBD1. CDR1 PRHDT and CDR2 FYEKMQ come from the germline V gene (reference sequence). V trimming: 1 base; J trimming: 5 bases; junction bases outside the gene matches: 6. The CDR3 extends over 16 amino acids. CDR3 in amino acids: CASSLAKTGGNNEQFF. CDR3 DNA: TGTGCCAGCAGCTTAGCCAAGACAGGGGGGAACAATGAGCAGTTCTTC.

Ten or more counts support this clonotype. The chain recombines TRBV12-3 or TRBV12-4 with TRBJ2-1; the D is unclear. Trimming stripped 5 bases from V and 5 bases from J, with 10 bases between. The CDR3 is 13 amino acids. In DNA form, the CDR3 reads TGTGCCAGCAGTCCAGTGAGCCACAATGAGCAGTTCTTC. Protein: CASSPVSHNEQFF.

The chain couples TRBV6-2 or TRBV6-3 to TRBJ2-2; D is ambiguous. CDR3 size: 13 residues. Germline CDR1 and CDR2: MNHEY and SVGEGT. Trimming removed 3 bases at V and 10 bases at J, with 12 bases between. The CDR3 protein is CASSYEVALELFF. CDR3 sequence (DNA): TGTGCCAGCAGTTATGAGGTTGCACTGGAGCTGTTTTTT.

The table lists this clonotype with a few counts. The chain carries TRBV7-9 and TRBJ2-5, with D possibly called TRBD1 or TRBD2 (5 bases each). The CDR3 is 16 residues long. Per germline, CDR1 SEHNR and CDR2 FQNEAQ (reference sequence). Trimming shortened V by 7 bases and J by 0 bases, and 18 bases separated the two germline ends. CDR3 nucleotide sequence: TGTGCCAGCACCGAGGGGTCAGGACACAACCAAGAGACCCAGTACTTC. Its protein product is CASTEGSGHNQETQYF.

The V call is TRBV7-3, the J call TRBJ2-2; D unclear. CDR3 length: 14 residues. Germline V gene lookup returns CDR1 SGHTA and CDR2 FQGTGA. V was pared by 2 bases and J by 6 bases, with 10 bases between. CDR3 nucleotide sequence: TGTGCCAGCAGCTTACTAGACCGCGCCGGGGAGCTGTTTTTT. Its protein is CASSLLDRAGELFF.

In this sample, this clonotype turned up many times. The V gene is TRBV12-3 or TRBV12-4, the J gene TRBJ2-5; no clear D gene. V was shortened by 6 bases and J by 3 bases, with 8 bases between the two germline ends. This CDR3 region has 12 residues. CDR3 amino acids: CASSRTEETQYF. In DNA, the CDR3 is TGTGCCAGCAGCCGCACGGAAGAGACCCAGTACTTC.

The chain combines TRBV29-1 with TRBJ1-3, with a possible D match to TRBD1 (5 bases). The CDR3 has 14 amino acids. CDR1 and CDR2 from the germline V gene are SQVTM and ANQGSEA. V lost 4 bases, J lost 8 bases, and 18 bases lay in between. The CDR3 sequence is CSVVQVSAVDTIYF. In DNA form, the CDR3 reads TGCAGCGTTGTACAGGTCTCGGCCGTGGACACCATATATTTT.

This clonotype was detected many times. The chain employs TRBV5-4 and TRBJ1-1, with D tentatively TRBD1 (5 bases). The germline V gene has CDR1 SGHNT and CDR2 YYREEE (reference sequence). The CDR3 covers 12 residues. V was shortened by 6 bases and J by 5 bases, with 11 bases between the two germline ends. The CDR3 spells CASMRGRTEAFF. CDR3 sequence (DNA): TGTGCCAGCATGAGGGGAAGGACTGAAGCTTTCTTT.

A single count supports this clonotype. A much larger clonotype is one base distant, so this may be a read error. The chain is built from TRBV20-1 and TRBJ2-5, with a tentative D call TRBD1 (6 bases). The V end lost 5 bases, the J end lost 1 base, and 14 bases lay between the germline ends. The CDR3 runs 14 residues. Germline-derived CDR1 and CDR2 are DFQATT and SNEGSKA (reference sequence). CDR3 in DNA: TGCAGTGCTTGGGCCGGGACAACCCAAGAGACCCAGTACTTC. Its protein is CSAWAGTTQETQYF.

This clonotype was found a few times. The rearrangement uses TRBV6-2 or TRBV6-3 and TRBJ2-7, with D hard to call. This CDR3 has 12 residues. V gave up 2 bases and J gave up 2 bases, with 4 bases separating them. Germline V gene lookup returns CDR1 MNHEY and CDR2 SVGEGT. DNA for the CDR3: TGTGCCAGCAGTTACGGAACCTACGAGCAGTACGTC. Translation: CASSYGTYEQYV.

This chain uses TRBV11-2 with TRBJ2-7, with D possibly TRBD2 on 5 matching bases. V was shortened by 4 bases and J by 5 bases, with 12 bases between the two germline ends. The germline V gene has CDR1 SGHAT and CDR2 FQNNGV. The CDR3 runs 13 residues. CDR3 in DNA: TGTGCCAGCAGCTATCCGAGGGCCGACGAGCAGTACTTC. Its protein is CASSYPRADEQYF.